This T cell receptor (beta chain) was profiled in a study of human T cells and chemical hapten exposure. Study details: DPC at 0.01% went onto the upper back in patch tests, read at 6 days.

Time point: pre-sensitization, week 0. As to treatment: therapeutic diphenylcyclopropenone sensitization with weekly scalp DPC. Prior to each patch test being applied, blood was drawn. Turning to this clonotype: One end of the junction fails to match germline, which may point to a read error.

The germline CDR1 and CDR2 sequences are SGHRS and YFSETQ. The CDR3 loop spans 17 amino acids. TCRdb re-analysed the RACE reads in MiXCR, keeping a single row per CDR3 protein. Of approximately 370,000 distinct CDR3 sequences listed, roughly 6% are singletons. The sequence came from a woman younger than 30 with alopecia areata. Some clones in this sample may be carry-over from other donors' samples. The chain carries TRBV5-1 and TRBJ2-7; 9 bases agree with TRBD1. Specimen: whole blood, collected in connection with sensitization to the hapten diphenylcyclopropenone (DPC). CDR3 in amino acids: CVSSLVGTGKVNYEQYF. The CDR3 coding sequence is TGCGTCAGCAGCTTGGTCGGGACAGGGAAGGTGAACTACGAGCAGTACTTC.